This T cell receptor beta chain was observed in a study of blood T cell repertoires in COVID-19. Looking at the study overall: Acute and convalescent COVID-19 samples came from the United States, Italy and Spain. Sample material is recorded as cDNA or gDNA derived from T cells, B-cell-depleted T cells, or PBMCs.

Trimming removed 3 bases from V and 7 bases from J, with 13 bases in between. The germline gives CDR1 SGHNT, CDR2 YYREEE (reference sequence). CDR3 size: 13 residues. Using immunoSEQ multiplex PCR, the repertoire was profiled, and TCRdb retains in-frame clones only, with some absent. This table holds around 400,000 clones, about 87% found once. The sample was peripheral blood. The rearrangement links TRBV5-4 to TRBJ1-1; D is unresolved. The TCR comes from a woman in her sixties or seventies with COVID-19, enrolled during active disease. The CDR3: CASSSPGDGEAFF. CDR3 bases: TGTGCCAGCAGCTCCCCTGGAGATGGTGAAGCTTTCTTT. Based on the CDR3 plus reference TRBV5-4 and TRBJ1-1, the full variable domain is ETGVTQSPTHLIKTRGQQVTLRCSSQSGHNTVSWYQQALGQGPQFIFQYYREEENGRGNFPPRFSGLQFPNYSSELNVNALELDDSALYLCASSSPGDGEAFFGQGTRLTVV.